The rows below give T cell receptor beta chains drawn from one sample of a study of CD8+CD57+ T cells in acquired aplastic anemia. A single record per CDR3 protein comes from TCRdb applying MiXCR to the reads. In the table there are 150,000 to 200,000 distinct CDR3 sequences, about 44% of which are singletons. Sequenced material: sorted CD4+, CD8+, or CD8+CD57+ T cells (not recorded which) from PBMCs. These receptors were taken from a human donor with aplastic anemia. CDR3s include the opening cysteine and the closing phenylalanine or tryptophan. A D gene is named only where the DNA matches it firmly. For some rows the clone size is stated as once, few or many, or as a class when expanded; others skip it.

v_gene	d_gene	abundance	j_gene	CDR3nt	CDR3aa
TRBV12-3/TRBV12-4	-	-	TRBJ2-6	TGTGCCAGCAGTTTCGAGGGGGGTGGGCCCAACGTCCTGACTTTC	CASSFEGGGPNVLTF
TRBV29-1	-	-	TRBJ1-1	TGCAGCGCGCAGGGGAAGAACACTGAAGCTTTCTTT	CSAQGKNTEAFF
TRBV6-1	-	few	TRBJ2-2	TGTGCCAGCAGTGGAGGACAGCCGAACACCGGGGAGCTGTTTTTT	CASSGGQPNTGELFF
TRBV29-1	TRBD1	-	TRBJ2-7	TGCAGCGTTTCCTCCGGGACAGGGGGCGGCGAGCAGTACTTC	CSVSSGTGGGEQYF
TRBV25-1	TRBD1	-	TRBJ1-1	TGTGCCAGCGTTAGGACAGGCGCACCTGAAGCTTTCTTT	CASVRTGAPEAFF
TRBV19	-	many	TRBJ2-5	TGTGCCACCAAGGACCTCCAAGAGACCCAGTACTTC	CATKDLQETQYF
TRBV19	TRBD2	once	TRBJ2-1	TGTGCCAGTAGTATGACTAGCACCGACAATGAGCAGTTCTTC	CASSMTSTDNEQFF
TRBV5-1	-	many	TRBJ1-2	TGCGCCAGCAGCTCCACAGGGTCTTATGGCTACACCTTC	CASSSTGSYGYTF
TRBV5-1	TRBD1	many	TRBJ2-5	TGCGCCAGCAGCGTCTATGGGCAGGGGGCCGAGACCCAGTACTTC	CASSVYGQGAETQYF
TRBV18	-	-	TRBJ2-1	TGTGCCAGCTCACCTCGCATACTCCTTGGTCTTGGTGAGCAGTTCTTC	CASSPRILLGLGEQFF
TRBV20-1	TRBD2	-	TRBJ2-5	TGCAGTGCTCTAGCGGGAGAGACCCAGTACTTC	CSALAGETQYF
TRBV10-3	TRBD2	-	TRBJ2-7	TGTGCCATCAGTGACACTAGCGGGGTGTACGAGCAGTACTTC	CAISDTSGVYEQYF
TRBV24-1	TRBD1	-	TRBJ1-2	TGTGCCAGCAGTCTAACGGGGACAGGGAACTATGGCTACACCTTC	CASSLTGTGNYGYTF
TRBV5-1	-	once	TRBJ2-1	TGCGCCAGCAGCTTGACGACTACTAATGAGCAGTTCTTC	CASSLTTTNEQFF
TRBV6-2/TRBV6-3	TRBD1	many	TRBJ1-6	TGTGCCAGCAGTTCTCAACTCACAGGGGATTCACCCCTCCACTTT	CASSSQLTGDSPLHF
TRBV14	TRBD1	many	TRBJ1-6	TGTGCCAGCAGCCACTATCTCCCCGGGACAGGGGTAGCACCCCTCCACTTT	CASSHYLPGTGVAPLHF
TRBV29-1	TRBD2	-	TRBJ2-1	TGCAGCGTTGAACATAGCGGGGAGACTTACAATGAGCAGTTCTTC	CSVEHSGETYNEQFF
TRBV24-1	-	-	TRBJ1-5	TGTGCCACCAGTGATTTTGGGGAGAGGGTCCATCAGCCCCAGCATTTT	CATSDFGERVHQPQHF
TRBV10-2	-	-	TRBJ1-1	TGCGCCAGCAGTTCCGGGGCCGGCGGGTTAATGAACACTGAAGCTTTCTTT	CASSSGAGGLMNTEAFF
TRBV20-1	TRBD1	many	TRBJ2-1	TGCAGTGCTAGAGGGGGGGGAACGGGACAGGGGAAATCTGAGCAGTTCTTC	CSARGGGTGQGKSEQFF
TRBV6-1	-	many	TRBJ2-1	TGTGCCAGCACGCCTAGGGGCAACTCCTTATACAATGAGCAGTTCTTC	CASTPRGNSLYNEQFF
TRBV10-3	-	many	TRBJ2-7	TGTGCCATCAGTGGGAGCTACGAGCAGTACTTC	CAISGSYEQYF
TRBV11-1	TRBD2	-	TRBJ2-1	TGTGCCAGCAGCTCTTTAGCGGGAGCAGGTAATGAGCAGTTCTTC	CASSSLAGAGNEQFF
TRBV12-3/TRBV12-4	-	-	TRBJ1-2	TGTGCCAGCAGACAGGGACCAGCTAACTATGGCTACACCTTC	CASRQGPANYGYTF
TRBV20-1	-	-	TRBJ2-5	TGCAGTGCTAGAGATTCCCAGGGACAAGAGACCCAGTACTTC	CSARDSQGQETQYF
TRBV20-1	-	-	TRBJ2-3	TGCAGTGCCTTTAAGGATACGCAGTATTTT	CSAFKDTQYF
TRBV9	TRBD1	many	TRBJ2-2	TGTGCCAGCAGCGTAGTCGGAACAGGGGCCGGGGAGCTGTTTTTT	CASSVVGTGAGELFF
TRBV19	-	-	TRBJ2-1	TGTGCCAGTAGTATGGGCAGGACCTACAATGAGCAGTTCTTC	CASSMGRTYNEQFF
TRBV27	-	many	TRBJ1-5	TGTGCCAGCGGGCTGGGGCCCCAGCATTTT	CASGLGPQHF
TRBV7-2	-	-	TRBJ1-6	TGTGCCAGCAGCTTAGCCCATAATTCACCCCTCCACTTT	CASSLAHNSPLHF